These 28 T cell receptor beta chains came from one sample sequenced in a study of a mutant IDH1 vaccine in newly diagnosed glioma. Profiling relied on immunoSEQ multiplex PCR, and the TCRdb table lists in-frame clones only, not all of them. The sample records fewer than 45,000 clones, more than 90% being singletons. Time point meaning: baseline, week 1 (first vaccination visit). Documented treatment: pre-vaccination baseline after standard-of-care therapy. The material sequenced was PBMCs, taken from a glioma patient treated with radiotherapy, temozolomide or both. These TCRs come from a man between 18 and 29 years old with glioma.

The chain combines TRBV9 with TRBJ2-1, with 8 bases matching TRBD2. This CDR3 contains 15 residues. The V segment lost 0 bases and the J segment 6 bases; nucleotides outside the gene matches: 5. Germline CDR1 SGDLS, CDR2 YYNGEE. Here the CDR3 reads CASSVDGRASNEQFF. In DNA, the CDR3 is TGTGCCAGCAGCGTAGACGGGAGGGCCTCCAATGAGCAGTTCTTC.

The rearrangement uses TRBV4-2 and TRBJ2-7, with D perhaps given as TRBD1 or TRBD2 (7 bases each). Trimming shortened V by 3 bases and J by 8 bases, and 26 bases separated the two germline ends. This CDR3 region has 17 residues. Per germline, CDR1 LGHNA and CDR2 YNFKEQ. The CDR3 DNA follows: TGTGCCAGCAGCCAGGGGACTACATCCCAGGGGGAGGGCAAGCAGTACTTC. Residues: CASSQGTTSQGEGKQYF.

The chain has TRBV6-6 and TRBJ2-1, with 7 bases matching TRBD1. The trim removed 6 bases at V and 7 bases at J, leaving 6 bases unmatched. This CDR3 comprises 13 residues. Germline V lookup: CDR1 MNHNY, CDR2 SVGAGI (reference sequence). CDR3 DNA: TGTGCCAGCAGAGCGGCAGGGGGAAATGAGCAGTTCTTC. As protein: CASRAAGGNEQFF.

This clone appeared a single time. V is TRBV29-1 and J is TRBJ1-1; TRBD1 agrees at 8 bases. Germline V gene lookup returns CDR1 SQVTM and CDR2 ANQGSEA. This CDR3 has 13 residues. V lost 7 bases, J lost 3 bases, and 7 bases stayed unmatched. The CDR3 DNA is TGCAGCGGGTATCGACAGGGGTACACTGAAGCTTTCTTT. Its translation is CSGYRQGYTEAFF.

Judged by abundance, this clone is medium-sized. The J gene is TRBJ2-5, the V gene TRBV5-1, with D perhaps given as TRBD1 or TRBD2 (5 bases each). Trimming removed 2 bases at V and 1 base at J, with 21 bases between. This CDR3 comprises 18 residues. The germline V gene has CDR1 SGHRS and CDR2 YFSETQ. The CDR3 nucleotides read TGCGCCAGCAGCTTTGAGGGGATCATCCTTAAATCCCAAGAGACCCAGTACTTC. This translates into CASSFEGIILKSQETQYF. Looking up the rest from reference TRBV5-1 and TRBJ2-5 gives the full variable domain: KAGVTQTPRYLIKTRGQQVTLSCSPISGHRSVSWYQQTPGQGLQFLFEYFSETQRNKGNFPGRFSGRQFSNSRSEMNVSTLELGDSALYLCASSFEGIILKSQETQYFGPGTRLLVL.

The chain recombines TRBV5-1 with TRBJ1-2; the D gene is possibly TRBD1 (6 bases). V lost 3 bases and J 4 bases, leaving 13 bases between the germline ends. The CDR3 length is 14 residues. Looked up from germline, CDR1 is SGHRS and CDR2 is YFSETQ. The CDR3 sequence: CASSSATGTYGYTF. Written as DNA, the CDR3 is TGCGCCAGCAGCTCGGCGACAGGAACCTATGGCTACACCTTC.

The V call is TRBV10-1, the J call TRBJ2-4; 7 bases match TRBD1. V was clipped by 3 bases and J by 5 bases; unmatched bases: 4. This CDR3 comprises 14 residues. Germline loops: CDR1 WNHNN, CDR2 SYGVQD (reference sequence). The CDR3 reads CASSDYGQENIQYF. CDR3 bases: TGCGCCAGCAGTGATTATGGACAGGAAAACATTCAGTACTTC.

V gene TRBV6-1 combines with J gene TRBJ1-5, with a weak D call TRBD1 (6 bases). V lost 11 bases, J lost 2 bases, and 19 bases lay in between. This CDR3 is built from 15 residues. CDR1 is MNHNS, CDR2 SASEGT, per germline. The CDR3 protein is CAALEGGRGNQPQHF. The CDR3 nucleotides read TGTGCCGCCCTGGAGGGGGGGCGAGGCAATCAGCCCCAGCATTTT.

This clone was seen a few times. V gene TRBV7-2 combines with J gene TRBJ2-1; D uncertain. The V gene lost 5 bases and the J gene lost 2 bases, with 10 bases spanning the gap. This CDR3 is 14 amino acids long. Germline CDR1 reads SGHTA; CDR2 reads FQGNSA. CDR3 sequence reads: CASSPLGPYNEQFF. The CDR3 nucleotides read TGTGCCAGCAGCCCCCTCGGGCCCTACAATGAGCAGTTCTTC.

The chain couples TRBV5-4 to TRBJ2-3, with 14 bases identical to TRBD2. The J segment lost 5 bases and the V segment lost 4 bases, leaving 3 bases of the junction unmatched. The CDR3 sequence is 15 residues long. CDR1 is SGHNT and CDR2 is YYREEE in the germline V gene (reference sequence). CDR3 nucleotides: TGTGCCAGCAGCGTGGGACTAGCGGGAGAAGATACGCAGTATTTT. This sequence encodes CASSVGLAGEDTQYF.

The chain recombines TRBV30 with TRBJ2-2; D perhaps matches TRBD1 (6 bases). Trimming took 5 bases from V and 1 from J, leaving 17 bases between them. The CDR3 consists of 16 residues. Looked up from germline, CDR1 is GTSNPN and CDR2 is SVGIG (reference sequence). The CDR3 region has the DNA TGTGCCTGGGAAAGAGCTGGACAGTTGAACACCGGGGAGCTGTTTTTT. The encoded protein is CAWERAGQLNTGELFF.

Only one count was recorded for this clone. This chain connects TRBV6-6 to TRBJ2-7, with D perhaps matching TRBD1 (6 bases). V shed 2 bases and J shed 1 base, with 12 bases lying between them. The CDR3 has 15 amino acids. CDR1 MNHNY and CDR2 SVGAGI come from the germline V gene (reference sequence). CDR3 sequence reads: CASSYDRQASYEQYF. The CDR3, as DNA: TGTGCCAGCAGTTACGACCGACAGGCTTCCTACGAGCAGTACTTC.

The CDR3 reads CASSYRTSGYNEQFF. The CDR3 DNA follows: TGTGCCAGCAGTTACAGGACTAGCGGGTACAATGAGCAGTTCTTC. The chain links TRBV6-5 to TRBJ2-1; 11 bases fit TRBD2. CDR1 is MNHEY, CDR2 SVGAGI, per germline. This CDR3 has 15 amino acids. J was trimmed by 4 bases and V by 2 bases; bases with no gene match: 1.

V usage is TRBV5-1 and J usage is TRBJ2-7, with 8 bases lining up with TRBD1. The length of the CDR3 is 15 residues. Germline assignment: CDR1 SGHRS and CDR2 YFSETQ. V trimming: 5 bases; J trimming: 5 bases; junction bases outside the gene matches: 12. CDR3 protein: CASSSSGTGFDEQYF. DNA of the CDR3: TGCGCCAGCAGTTCCTCCGGGACAGGTTTCGACGAGCAGTACTTC.

The rearrangement uses TRBV5-1 and TRBJ2-7, with D possibly being TRBD1 (6 bases). The ends were cut back, 0 bases at V and 4 bases at J, with 17 bases in the middle. CDR3 size: 16 residues. Germline V gene sequence: CDR1 SGHRS, CDR2 YFSETQ. The CDR3 here is CASSLAVGAMGYEQYF. The CDR3 DNA reads TGCGCCAGCAGCTTGGCCGTGGGGGCGATGGGTTACGAGCAGTACTTC.

The chain recombines TRBV29-1 with TRBJ2-1; 10 bases agree with TRBD1. Germline CDR1 SQVTM, CDR2 ANQGSEA. The CDR3 is 12 amino acids. J lost 12 bases, V lost 0 bases, and 2 bases had no gene match. The CDR3 nucleotides are TGCAGCGTTGAAGATGGGGACAGGGGGCAGTTCTTC. It is translated as CSVEDGDRGQFF.

This chain joins TRBV30 and TRBJ2-1; TRBD1 might be the D (5 bases). The CDR3 runs 11 residues. Germline CDR1 reads GTSNPN; CDR2 reads SVGIG (reference sequence). V shed 4 bases and J shed 9 bases, with 10 bases lying between them. In nucleotides, the CDR3 is TGTGCCTGGAACAGGAAGCCTGAGCAGTTCTTC. It yields the protein CAWNRKPEQFF.

In DNA form, the CDR3 reads TGTGCCAGCAGGGTGAGGGGGAGTCAGCCCCAGCATTTT. This translates into CASRVRGSQPQHF. The chain recombines TRBV2 with TRBJ1-5; tentatively, D is TRBD1 (6 bases). V was pared by 6 bases and J by 6 bases, with 12 bases between. Germline V gene data show CDR1 as SNHLY and CDR2 as FYNNEI. The CDR3 covers 13 residues.

The rearrangement links TRBV6-5 to TRBJ2-7; 9 bases line up with TRBD1. Trimming cost V 6 bases and J 3 bases; bases outside gene matches: 9. Germline CDR1 is MNHEY and CDR2 is SVGAGI. The CDR3 loop spans 15 amino acids. This chain's CDR3 is CASRGAPGQGYEQYF. The CDR3 bases are TGTGCCAGCAGGGGGGCCCCGGGACAGGGCTACGAGCAGTACTTC.

This chain links TRBV19 with TRBJ1-5, with D perhaps TRBD1 (5 bases). Germline V gives CDR1 LNHDA, CDR2 SQIVND (reference sequence). The germline V and J ends were trimmed by 3 bases and 5 bases, with 8 bases remaining between them. The CDR3 runs 13 residues. The CDR3 loop reads CASSMRGHQPQHF. The CDR3 nucleotides are TGTGCCAGTAGTATGAGGGGACATCAGCCCCAGCATTTT.

This sequence joins TRBV5-1 and TRBJ2-5; no definite D call. V lost 2 bases and J lost 5, with 10 bases in between. The CDR3 consists of 13 residues. CDR1 and CDR2 (germline): SGHRS, YFSETQ. The CDR3 reads CASSLSPQETQYF. CDR3 in DNA: TGCGCCAGCAGCTTAAGTCCTCAGGAGACCCAGTACTTC.

This chain links TRBV9 with TRBJ1-5; possibly TRBD1 for D (6 bases). From germline, CDR1 is SGDLS and CDR2 YYNGEE. The ends were cut back, 4 bases at V and 1 base at J, with 15 bases in the middle. The CDR3 runs to 16 residues. CDR3 DNA: TGTGCCAGCAGCCCCGGGGTGGGGGCGAGCAATCAGCCCCAGCATTTT. This sequence encodes CASSPGVGASNQPQHF.

The chain carries TRBV9 and TRBJ2-1; D might be TRBD2 (5 bases). Germline CDR1 and CDR2: SGDLS and YYNGEE. The length of the CDR3 is 15 residues. V was clipped by 3 bases and J by 4 bases, with 14 bases between them. The CDR3 nucleotides read TGTGCCAGCAGCGCGAGGGCCGACGATTACAATGAGCAGTTCTTC. This sequence encodes CASSARADDYNEQFF.

This chain connects TRBV20-1 to TRBJ1-2, with D possibly matching TRBD1 (5 bases). This CDR3 is 10 amino acids long. Deletions cut 6 bases from V and 5 bases from J, with 7 bases between. CDR1 is DFQATT, CDR2 SNEGSKA, per germline (reference sequence). The CDR3 DNA reads TGCAGTGCGGGGGATTATGGCTACACCTTC. Residues: CSAGDYGYTF.

The chain is built from TRBV6-5 and TRBJ1-2; D remains ambiguous. V shed 9 bases and J shed 3 bases, with 17 bases lying between them. The CDR3 runs 14 residues. Germline-derived CDR1 and CDR2 are MNHEY and SVGAGI. CDR3 bases: TGTGCCAGTCGGGAAGGCTCTAATGACTATGGCTACACCTTC. The encoded protein is CASREGSNDYGYTF.

The gene calls are TRBV27 and TRBJ2-2, with D possibly TRBD1 on 5 matching bases. The CDR3 extends over 15 amino acids. V lost 2 bases and J 1 base, leaving 8 bases between the germline ends. Germline CDR1 is MNHEY and CDR2 is SMNVEV (reference sequence). The DNA for the CDR3 is TGTGCCAGCAGTTTACAGACAGTGAACACCGGGGAGCTGTTTTTT. This translates into CASSLQTVNTGELFF.

The CDR3 nucleotides are TGTGCCAGCAGCCCCCGAGCTTTCTTT. Its protein is CASSPRAFF. The V and J genes are TRBV7-9 and TRBJ1-1, with unresolved D. Germline CDR1 SEHNR, CDR2 FQNEAQ (reference sequence). Between the trimmed V and J ends, which lost 5 bases and 10 bases, there was a span of 5 bases. The CDR3 sequence is 9 residues long.

V is TRBV25-1 and J is TRBJ1-1, with D perhaps matching TRBD1 (5 bases). Between the trimmed V and J ends, which lost 4 bases and 0 bases, there was a span of 9 bases. Germline-derived CDR1 and CDR2 are MGHDK and SYGVNS. The CDR3 sequence is 14 residues long. The CDR3 region is CASSGQTLNTEAFF. As DNA, the CDR3 is TGTGCCAGCAGTGGACAGACCCTGAACACTGAAGCTTTCTTT.